One T cell receptor (beta chain) is described in this entry. The antigen is unknown. The data were taken from a study of CD8 T cells in Susac syndrome. Reverse transcription of roughly 0.45 to 1 ug RNA was carried out with random hexamers. TCRdb analysed the immunoSEQ multiplex PCR reads with MiXCR anew, one entry per CDR3 protein. Of roughly 250,000 distinct CDR3 sequences listed, around 96% are singletons. CDR1 is SGHAT, CDR2 FQNNGV, per germline. Unmatched junction bases numbered 12, after V lost 3 bases and J lost 5 bases. This CDR3 contains 16 residues. Study results and caveats: Where Susac syndrome CD4+ T cell repertoires were concerned, no clonal expansion was evident.

CD8+ and CD4+ T cells circulating in blood were sequenced for TCR beta. The Susac syndrome patients fit the recently defined diagnostic criteria for definite or probable disease. TEMRA cells were FACS-enriched, with CD8+ and CD4+ T cells isolated negatively. Sequenced: CD4+ T cells from PBMCs. The rearrangement joins TRBV11-2 to TRBJ2-7; 8 bases line up with TRBD1. The TCR comes from a human donor with Susac syndrome. The CDR3 DNA sequence: TGTGCCAGCAGCTTGGGGTCACAGGGGGGTTTCAACGAGCAGTACTTC. Its translation is CASSLGSQGGFNEQYF.